This T cell receptor beta chain comes out of a study of blood T cell repertoires in COVID-19 (TCRdb year 2020). In terms of the full investigation: Samples from collaborators originated in the United States, Italy and Spain and spanned both the acute and convalescent phases of COVID-19. The material from the prospective study consisted of cDNA or gDNA derived from T cells, B-cell-depleted T cells, or PBMCs. Deeply sampled blood TCRbeta repertoires from subjects exposed to, actively infected with, or recovered from COVID-19 were included in the dataset. The repertoires were made available in a free public database intended to serve as a resource for research on the immune response to SARS-CoV-2. Samples came from the ongoing ImmuneRACE study (first 160 participants) plus 1,254 subjects from 6 global collaborators. A de-identified subject ID, COVID-19 status, age in years and sex were almost always included in the sample metadata. HLA class I and class II types, where available, came from metadata supplied by the sample provider rather than from assay-based typing. What the research found in general, with its limitations: The quantity of clinical and demographic metadata differed by source and by participant and was supplied without curation.

TCRbeta CDR3 regions were amplified from genomic DNA by means of the immunoSEQ Assay, a bias-controlled multiplex PCR. As for the authors' bioinformatics: The number of nucleated cells in each sample was estimated from the amplification of reference gene primers within the assay. Sequence reads were collapsed and filtered to measure the absolute abundance of every unique TCRbeta CDR3 rearrangement. For each sample, productive Simpson clonality was calculated by taking the square root of Simpson's diversity index across productive rearrangements. TCRdb stores this immuneACCESS table with in-frame sequences only. Part of the clones is absent; in the studies checked, under half of the shortfall reflects unresolved V genes, and no reason is known for the rest. For V, J and clone size, that table is used; D and trimming come from the DNA. Here the sample has 120,000 or so clones; about 92% occur a single time. The top ten constitute about 4.5% of the sample.

Taken from the germline V gene, the CDR1 and CDR2 loops are SGHNT and YENEEA. V trim: 1 base; J trim: 4 bases; unmatched bases: 5. The cysteine opens and the phenylalanine closes a CDR3 of 15 amino acids. This entry keeps only the CDR3 DNA: 45 bases, framed from base 1. To note about this clone: It has no known antigen specificity. No base quality values were provided; no much bigger clone lies one nucleotide off.

One collaborating source in Seattle enrolled patients while the patients were actively infected and followed the patients over time throughout the course of disease. The collaborating institutions used their own protocols to collect whole blood in K2EDTA tubes. Collaborator samples were shipped for TCRbeta analysis as frozen whole blood, isolated PBMCs, or DNA extracted from either sample type. The sample consisted of peripheral blood. The origin of this receptor is a man aged 60 to 69 with COVID-19, enrolled during active disease. The sequence links TRBV11-3 to TRBJ2-3, with 7 bases matching TRBD2. The CDR3 is CASSLVGREADTQYF. In nucleotides, the sequence is TGTGCCAGCAGCTTAGTAGGACGGGAGGCAGATACGCAGTATTTT.